What follows are 25 T cell receptor beta chains derived from one specimen sequenced in a study of T cells in Graves' hyperthyroidism and ophthalmopathy. Amplified regions were TCR beta CDR3 sequences from RNA transcripts. First-round RT-PCR targeting the TCR CDR3 was performed with the HTBI primer set. TCRdb redid the calling of the multiplex PCR reads with MiXCR, one entry per CDR3 protein. The data show approximately 400,000 distinct CDR3 sequences, with approximately 15% seen just once and about a quarter held by the top ten. Sample: blood. The origin of the receptors is a woman aged 18-29 years with Graves' hyperthyroidism that later progressed to Graves' ophthalmopathy.

This rearrangement joins TRBV27 to TRBJ2-4; D is possibly TRBD1 (5 bases). This CDR3 has 15 amino acids. From germline, CDR1 is MNHEY and CDR2 SMNVEV (reference sequence). V lost 2 bases and J 8 bases, leaving 16 bases between the germline ends. The DNA for the CDR3 is TGTGCCAGCAGTTTAGAGTCGACAGCCCAGGACATTCAGTACTTC. Translation: CASSLESTAQDIQYF.

The chain joins TRBV20-1 to TRBJ2-3; D not certain. Germline V gives CDR1 DFQATT, CDR2 SNEGSKA (reference sequence). V was shortened by 2 bases and J by 2 bases, with 11 bases between the two germline ends. The CDR3 consists of 14 residues. The CDR3 is CSARRLPVTDTQYF. CDR3 coding DNA: TGCAGTGCTAGACGGCTACCTGTCACAGATACGCAGTATTTT.

This clonotype was detected many times. In nucleotides, the CDR3 is TGTGCCAGCAGGGCAAGGTGGGAGCGCCTCTACGAGCAGTACTTC. This translates into CASRARWERLYEQYF. This rearrangement joins TRBV28 to TRBJ2-7; maybe TRBD2 (5 bases). CDR3 length equals 15 residues. The V end lost 6 bases, the J end lost 3 bases, and 18 bases lay between the germline ends. Germline assignment: CDR1 MDHEN and CDR2 SYDVKM.

The genes are TRBV11-3 and TRBJ2-7; 10 bases are a match to TRBD1. CDR1 and CDR2 (germline): SGHNT, YENEEA. V shed 11 bases, J shed 1 base, and the junction held 8 bases outside the gene matches. The CDR3 contains 14 residues. The CDR3 region is CAGRQGAQSYEQYF. The CDR3 DNA sequence: TGTGCCGGGAGACAGGGGGCTCAGTCCTACGAGCAGTACTTC.

This clonotype has ten or more counts. The chain combines TRBV12-3 or TRBV12-4 with TRBJ1-4; D possibly corresponds to TRBD1 (6 bases). The CDR3 length is 14 residues. V was pared by 3 bases and J by 3 bases, with 8 bases between. The CDR3 nucleotides are TGTGCCAGCAGTTTGGGGGCATCTAATGAAAAACTGTTTTTT. This encodes CASSLGASNEKLFF.

This clonotype was recorded at least ten times. This chain connects TRBV12-3 or TRBV12-4 to TRBJ2-7; the D call may be TRBD1 or TRBD2 (5 bases each). V was shortened by 1 base and J by 2 bases, with 15 bases between the two germline ends. The CDR3 covers 16 residues. CDR3 protein: CASSLGGWLIPYEQYF. CDR3 in DNA: TGTGCCAGCAGTTTAGGGGGGTGGCTTATCCCCTACGAGCAGTACTTC.

This clonotype has at least ten counts. The V gene is TRBV10-3, the J gene TRBJ2-7; a weak D match, TRBD1 (6 bases). Germline V CDR1 and CDR2: ENHRY, SYGVKD. V lost 8 bases to trimming and J lost 3 bases, with 11 bases between them. CDR3 length equals 12 residues. The CDR3 protein is CAISEGVYEQYF. CDR3 DNA sequence: TGTGCCATCTCCGAGGGGGTCTACGAGCAGTACTTC.

This clonotype occurred many times. The V and J genes are TRBV28 and TRBJ2-7; 10 bases align to TRBD1. The CDR3 contains 15 residues. V gave up 6 bases and J gave up 0 bases; unmatched junction bases: 5. Germline V gives CDR1 MDHEN, CDR2 SYDVKM. The CDR3 DNA is TGTGCCAGCAGCACCGGACAGGGGGTCTCCTACGAGCAGTACTTC. Translating it yields CASSTGQGVSYEQYF.

The V and J genes are TRBV6-1 and TRBJ1-5; D is possibly TRBD1 (5 bases). This CDR3 comprises 13 residues. V lost 3 bases and J lost 5, with 8 bases in between. Germline CDR1 is MNHNS and CDR2 is SASEGT. For the CDR3, the DNA is TGTGCCAGCAGTGAGGAGGGGTATCAGCCCCAGCATTTT. Protein sequence: CASSEEGYQPQHF.

This clonotype has ten or more counts. The chain joins TRBV30 to TRBJ1-5; a possible D gene is TRBD1 (5 bases). The germline V and J ends were trimmed by 0 bases and 4 bases, with 10 bases remaining between them. Per the germline V gene, CDR1 is GTSNPN and CDR2 is SVGIG (reference sequence). This CDR3 contains 14 residues. The CDR3 region is CAWSVLTENQPQHF. The CDR3 DNA reads TGTGCCTGGAGTGTACTGACAGAGAATCAGCCCCAGCATTTT.

Ten or more counts support this clonotype. CDR3 sequence reads: CASSLGQGPTGELFF. The CDR3 coding sequence is TGTGCCAGCAGCCTAGGACAGGGCCCCACCGGGGAGCTGTTTTTT. The chain joins TRBV28 to TRBJ2-2, with 8 bases matching TRBD1. CDR3 size: 15 residues. Germline-derived CDR1 and CDR2 are MDHEN and SYDVKM. The V gene end was trimmed by 6 bases and the J gene end by 4 bases; junction bases not matched to a gene: 7.

This clonotype was recorded many times. The rearrangement uses TRBV9 and TRBJ2-7; tentatively, D is TRBD1 (6 bases). V lost 0 bases and J 4 bases, leaving 14 bases between the germline ends. Germline CDR1 SGDLS, CDR2 YYNGEE. The CDR3 contains 15 residues. The CDR3 protein is CASSVAPGTNYEQYF. Written as DNA, the CDR3 is TGTGCCAGCAGCGTAGCGCCCGGGACAAATTACGAGCAGTACTTC.

About this clonotype: Likely a read error: the CDR3 ends without its conserved phenylalanine or tryptophan. The chain uses TRBV6-1 and TRBJ2-3; D call uncertain. The V end lost 6 bases, the J end lost 2 bases, and 9 bases lay between the germline ends. CDR1 is MNHNS, CDR2 SASEGT, per germline. The CDR3 sequence is 13 residues long. The CDR3 loop reads CASSASDTDTQYS. The CDR3 DNA follows: TGTGCCAGCAGCGCCTCTGACACAGATACGCAGTATTCT.

Ten or more counts support this clonotype. V gene TRBV7-8 combines with J gene TRBJ2-5, with a tentative D call TRBD1 (6 bases). The CDR3 runs to 14 residues. V was cut by 3 bases and J by 5 bases, with 13 bases left in between. Germline CDR1 and CDR2: SGHVS and FQNEAQ. CDR3 amino acids: CASSFYRVRETQYF. CDR3 sequence (DNA): TGTGCCAGCAGCTTTTACAGGGTTAGGGAGACCCAGTACTTC.

This clonotype was seen many times. V and J are TRBV7-6 and TRBJ2-3; D is ambiguous. Germline CDR1 reads SGHVS; CDR2 reads FNYEAQ. Trimming removed 4 bases at V and 1 base at J, with 9 bases between. This CDR3 has 14 amino acids. Here the CDR3 reads CASSSRPRTDTQYF. The CDR3 DNA follows: TGTGCCAGCAGCTCTCGGCCACGCACAGATACGCAGTATTTT.

In regard to this clonotype: This clone may be a read error of a much larger clone one base away. This chain uses TRBV7-2 with TRBJ2-1; 7 bases align to TRBD2. The CDR3 totals 17 residues. The germline V gene has CDR1 SGHTA and CDR2 FQGNSA. J lost 6 bases, V lost 2 bases, and 13 bases had no gene match. CDR3 DNA sequence: TGTGCCAGCAGCTTATGGGAGGAGCGGGGCCGGCTCAATGAGCAGTTCTTC. As protein: CASSLWEERGRLNEQFF.

The rearrangement links TRBV7-2 to TRBJ2-5; TRBD1 matches at 7 bases. The CDR3 contains 16 residues. With 6 bases clipped from V and 4 bases from J, the junction kept 14 bases outside the gene matches. In germline, CDR1 is SGHTA, CDR2 FQGNSA. CDR3 loop: CASRPGQTGWAETQYF. Written as DNA, the CDR3 is TGTGCCAGCAGACCGGGACAGACAGGGTGGGCAGAGACCCAGTACTTC.

The sample holds many counts of this clonotype. V and J are TRBV29-1 and TRBJ1-1, with a possible D match to TRBD1 (5 bases). In germline, CDR1 is SQVTM, CDR2 ANQGSEA. Trimming stripped 2 bases from V and 1 base from J, with 11 bases between. The CDR3 sequence is 14 residues long. This CDR3 reads CSVELRVANTEAFF. In DNA, the CDR3 is TGCAGCGTTGAACTCAGGGTGGCGAACACTGAAGCTTTCTTT.

This clonotype was counted ten times or more. This chain links TRBV4-2 with TRBJ2-7; either TRBD1 or TRBD2 may fit D (5 bases each). There are 12 residues in the CDR3. The germline V gene has CDR1 LGHNA and CDR2 YNFKEQ. The V end lost 1 base, the J end lost 7 bases, and 8 bases lay between the germline ends. CDR3 loop: CASSQGGFEQYF. The DNA of the CDR3 is TGTGCCAGCAGCCAAGGGGGGTTTGAGCAGTACTTC.

The table lists this clonotype with a few counts. This chain connects TRBV20-1 to TRBJ2-7; tentative D call: TRBD1 (5 bases). This CDR3 has 12 residues. Trimming stripped 6 bases from V and 3 bases from J, with 12 bases between. Germline assignment: CDR1 DFQATT and CDR2 SNEGSKA (reference sequence). The CDR3: CSANDRDYEQYF. The CDR3 nucleotides read TGCAGTGCGAATGACAGAGACTACGAGCAGTACTTC.

The table lists this clonotype with many counts. This chain joins TRBV2 and TRBJ2-5; 12 positions agree with TRBD2. The CDR3 has 18 residues. V lost 7 bases and J lost 1; bases outside the gene matches: 13. The germline CDR1 and CDR2 sequences are SNHLY and FYNNEI. In DNA form, the CDR3 reads TGTGCCAGCACGATGGGAATAACTAGCGGGAGGTTCCAAGAGACCCAGTACTTC. It yields the protein CASTMGITSGRFQETQYF.

This clonotype was detected many times. This chain uses TRBV3-1 with TRBJ2-1; no clear D. V lost 0 bases and J 1 base, leaving 7 bases between the germline ends. This CDR3 comprises 15 residues. Germline CDR1 and CDR2: LGHDT and YNNKEL (reference sequence). CDR3 protein: CASSQDVLSYNEQFF. In nucleotides, the CDR3 is TGTGCCAGCAGCCAAGATGTCCTGTCCTACAATGAGCAGTTCTTC.

This clonotype appeared a few times. The chain couples TRBV19 to TRBJ1-5, with 9 bases lining up with TRBD1. The germline CDR1 and CDR2 sequences are LNHDA and SQIVND (reference sequence). The trim removed 6 bases at V and 3 bases at J, leaving 6 bases unmatched. The CDR3 is made up of 15 amino acids. The CDR3 loop reads CASSSTGGVNQPQHF. The CDR3, as DNA: TGTGCCAGTAGCTCGACAGGGGGAGTCAATCAGCCCCAGCATTTT. The full variable domain, its missing parts supplied by reference TRBV19 and TRBJ1-5, is DGGITQSPKYLFRKEGQNVTLSCEQNLNHDAMYWYRQDPGQGLRLIYYSQIVNDFQKGDIAEGYSVSREKKESFPLTVTSAQKNPTAFYLCASSSTGGVNQPQHFGDGTRLSIL.

The rearrangement uses TRBV5-4 and TRBJ2-7; D is unclear. The ends were cut back, 3 bases at V and 2 bases at J, with 9 bases in the middle. The V gene's germline CDR1 is SGHNT and CDR2 YYREEE (reference sequence). The CDR3 runs 13 residues. The CDR3 DNA reads TGTGCCAGCAGCTCCCACGCCGCCTACGAGCAGTACTTC. Amino acids: CASSSHAAYEQYF.

With regard to this clonotype: Just one base apart from a much larger clone, this may be a read error. CDR3: CASSLGQGAHELYF. The CDR3 DNA sequence: TGTGCCAGCAGCTTAGGACAGGGCGCCCACGAGCTGTACTTC. J is TRBJ2-7 and V is TRBV13, with D perhaps TRBD1 (6 bases). The CDR3 spans 14 residues. Germline loops: CDR1 PRHDT, CDR2 FYEKMQ (reference sequence).